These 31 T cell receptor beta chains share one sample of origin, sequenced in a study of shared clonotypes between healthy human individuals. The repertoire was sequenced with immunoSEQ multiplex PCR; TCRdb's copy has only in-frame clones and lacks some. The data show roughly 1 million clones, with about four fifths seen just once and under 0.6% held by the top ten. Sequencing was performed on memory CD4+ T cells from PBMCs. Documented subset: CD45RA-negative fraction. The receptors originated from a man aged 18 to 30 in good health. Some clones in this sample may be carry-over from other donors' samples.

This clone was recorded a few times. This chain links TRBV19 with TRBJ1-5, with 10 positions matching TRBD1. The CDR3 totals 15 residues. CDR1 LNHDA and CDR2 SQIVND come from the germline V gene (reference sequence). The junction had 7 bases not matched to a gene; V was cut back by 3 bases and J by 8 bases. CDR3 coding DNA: TGTGCCAGTAGTATGGGACAGGGGCTTTGGGAGCCCCAGCATTTT. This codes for CASSMGQGLWEPQHF.

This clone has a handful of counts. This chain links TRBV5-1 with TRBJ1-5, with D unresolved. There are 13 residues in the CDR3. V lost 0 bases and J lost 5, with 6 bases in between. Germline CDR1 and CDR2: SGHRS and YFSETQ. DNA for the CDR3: TGCGCCAGCAGCTTGGGTCAGTATCAGCCCCAGCATTTT. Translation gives CASSLGQYQPQHF.

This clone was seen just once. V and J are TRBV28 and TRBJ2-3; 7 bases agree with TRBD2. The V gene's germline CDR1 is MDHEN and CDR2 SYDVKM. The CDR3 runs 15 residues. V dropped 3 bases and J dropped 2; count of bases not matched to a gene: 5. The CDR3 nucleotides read TGTGCCAGCAGTTTCGGGGGGTCGAACACAGATACGCAGTATTTT. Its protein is CASSFGGSNTDTQYF. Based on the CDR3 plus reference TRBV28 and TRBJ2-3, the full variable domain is DVKVTQSSRYLVKRTGEKVFLECVQDMDHENMFWYRQDPGLGLRLIYFSYDVKMKEKGDIPEGYSVSREKKERFSLILESASTNQTSMYLCASSFGGSNTDTQYFGPGTRLTVL.

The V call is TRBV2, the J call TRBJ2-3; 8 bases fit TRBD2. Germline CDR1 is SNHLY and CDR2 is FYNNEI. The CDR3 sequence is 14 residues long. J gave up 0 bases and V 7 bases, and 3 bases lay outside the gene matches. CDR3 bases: TGTGCCAGCAAGCCTAGCGGGAGCACAGATACGCAGTATTTT. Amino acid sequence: CASKPSGSTDTQYF.

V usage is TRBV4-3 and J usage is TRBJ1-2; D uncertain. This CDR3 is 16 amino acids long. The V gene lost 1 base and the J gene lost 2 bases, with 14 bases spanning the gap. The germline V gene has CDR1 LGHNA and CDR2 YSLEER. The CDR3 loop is CASSQGGSPGNYGYTF. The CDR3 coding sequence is TGCGCCAGCAGCCAAGGGGGTAGCCCGGGGAACTATGGCTACACCTTC.

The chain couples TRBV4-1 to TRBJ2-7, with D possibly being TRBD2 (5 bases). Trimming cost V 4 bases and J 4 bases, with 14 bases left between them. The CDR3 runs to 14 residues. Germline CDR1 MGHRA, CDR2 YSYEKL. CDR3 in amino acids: CASSLQDWSYEQYF. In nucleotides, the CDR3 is TGCGCCAGCAGCCTCCAGGACTGGAGTTACGAGCAGTACTTC.

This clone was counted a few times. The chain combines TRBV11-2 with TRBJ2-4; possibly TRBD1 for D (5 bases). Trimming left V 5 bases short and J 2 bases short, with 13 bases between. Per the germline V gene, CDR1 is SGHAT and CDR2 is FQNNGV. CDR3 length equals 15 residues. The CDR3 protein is CASSPLQGTKNIQYF. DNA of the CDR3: TGTGCCAGCAGCCCGCTGCAGGGAACCAAAAACATTCAGTACTTC.

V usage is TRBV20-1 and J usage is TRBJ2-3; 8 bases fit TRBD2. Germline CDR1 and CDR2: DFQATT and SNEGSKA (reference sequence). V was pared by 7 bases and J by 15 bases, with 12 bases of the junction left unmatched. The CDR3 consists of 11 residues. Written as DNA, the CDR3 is TGCAGTGTCGGGGCCGGCGGGAGGAGATATTTT. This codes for CSVGAGGRRYF.

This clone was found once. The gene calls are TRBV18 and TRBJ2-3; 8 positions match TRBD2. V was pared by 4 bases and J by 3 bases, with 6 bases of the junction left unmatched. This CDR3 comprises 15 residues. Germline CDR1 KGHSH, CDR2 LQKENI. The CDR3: CASSRQIAGTDTQYF. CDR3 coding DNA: TGTGCCAGCTCACGCCAAATAGCGGGGACAGATACGCAGTATTTT.

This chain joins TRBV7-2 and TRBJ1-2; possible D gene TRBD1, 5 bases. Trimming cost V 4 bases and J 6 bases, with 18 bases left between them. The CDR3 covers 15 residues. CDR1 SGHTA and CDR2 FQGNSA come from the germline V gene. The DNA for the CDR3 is TGTGCCAGCAGCTACCTTGGGGCAGCTACGGATGGCTACACCTTC. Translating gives CASSYLGAATDGYTF.

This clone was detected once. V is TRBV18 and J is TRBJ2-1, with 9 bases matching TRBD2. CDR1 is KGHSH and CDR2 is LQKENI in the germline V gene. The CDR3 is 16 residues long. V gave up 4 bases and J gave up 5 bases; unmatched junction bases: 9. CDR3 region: CASSLNLAGINNEQFF. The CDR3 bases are TGTGCCAGCTCACTGAATCTAGCGGGGATAAACAATGAGCAGTTCTTC.

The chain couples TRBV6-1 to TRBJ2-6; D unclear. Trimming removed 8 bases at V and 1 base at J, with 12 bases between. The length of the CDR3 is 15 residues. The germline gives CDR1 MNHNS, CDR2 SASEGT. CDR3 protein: CASLKTGSGANVLTF. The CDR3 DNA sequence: TGTGCCAGCCTCAAAACGGGTTCTGGGGCCAACGTCCTGACTTTC.

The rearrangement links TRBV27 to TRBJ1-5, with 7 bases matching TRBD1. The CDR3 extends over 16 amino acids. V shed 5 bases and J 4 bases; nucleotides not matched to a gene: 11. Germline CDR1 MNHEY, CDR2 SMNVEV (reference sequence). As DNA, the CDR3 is TGTGCCAGCAGTCCCTCCGGACAGGCGCTTAATCAGCCCCAGCATTTT. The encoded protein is CASSPSGQALNQPQHF.

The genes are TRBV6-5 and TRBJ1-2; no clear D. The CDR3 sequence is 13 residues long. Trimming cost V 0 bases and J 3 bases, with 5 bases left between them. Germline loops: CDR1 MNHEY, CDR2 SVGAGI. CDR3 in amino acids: CASSYSVHYGYTF. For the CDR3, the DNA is TGTGCCAGCAGTTACTCGGTGCACTATGGCTACACCTTC.

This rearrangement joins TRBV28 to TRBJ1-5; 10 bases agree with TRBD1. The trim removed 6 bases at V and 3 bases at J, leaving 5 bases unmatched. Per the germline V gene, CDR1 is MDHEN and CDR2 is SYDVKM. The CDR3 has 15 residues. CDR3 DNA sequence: TGTGCCAGCAGACGGACAGGGGGTGCCAATCAGCCCCAGCATTTT. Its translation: CASRRTGGANQPQHF.

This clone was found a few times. In nucleotides, the CDR3 is TGTGCCAGCGGGGGAGCTCTGTGGAGGAACACTGAAGCTTTCTTT. This codes for CASGGALWRNTEAFF. The V call is TRBV2, the J call TRBJ1-1; maybe TRBD1 (5 bases). The CDR3 has 15 amino acids. V was trimmed by 8 bases and J by 1 base, leaving 17 bases between them. CDR1 is SNHLY, CDR2 FYNNEI, per germline.

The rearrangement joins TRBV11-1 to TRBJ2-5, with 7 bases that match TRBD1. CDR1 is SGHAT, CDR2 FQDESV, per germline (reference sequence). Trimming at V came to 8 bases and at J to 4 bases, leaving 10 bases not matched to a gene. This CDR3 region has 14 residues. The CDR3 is CASRDNRGGETQYF. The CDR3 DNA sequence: TGTGCCAGCCGCGATAACAGGGGCGGAGAGACCCAGTACTTC.

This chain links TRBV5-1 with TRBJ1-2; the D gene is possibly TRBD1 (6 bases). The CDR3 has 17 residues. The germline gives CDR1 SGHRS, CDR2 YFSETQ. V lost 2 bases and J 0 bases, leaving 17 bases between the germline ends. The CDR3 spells CASSLAQDSASNYGYTF. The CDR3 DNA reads TGCGCCAGCAGCTTAGCCCAGGACAGCGCCTCTAACTATGGCTACACCTTC.

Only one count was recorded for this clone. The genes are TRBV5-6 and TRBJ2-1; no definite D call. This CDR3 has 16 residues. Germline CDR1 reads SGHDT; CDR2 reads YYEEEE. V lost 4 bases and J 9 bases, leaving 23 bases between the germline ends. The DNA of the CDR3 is TGTGCCAGCAGCCAACCGAGACTCGCAAAGGTGGGTGAGCAGTTCTTC. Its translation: CASSQPRLAKVGEQFF.

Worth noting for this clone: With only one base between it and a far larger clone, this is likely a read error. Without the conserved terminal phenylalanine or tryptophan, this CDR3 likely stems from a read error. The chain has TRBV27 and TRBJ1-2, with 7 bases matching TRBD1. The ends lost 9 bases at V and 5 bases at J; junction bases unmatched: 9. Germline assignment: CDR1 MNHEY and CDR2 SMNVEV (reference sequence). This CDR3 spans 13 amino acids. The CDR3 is CASWRGQPYGYTI. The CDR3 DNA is TGTGCCAGTTGGAGGGGGCAGCCATATGGCTACACCATC.

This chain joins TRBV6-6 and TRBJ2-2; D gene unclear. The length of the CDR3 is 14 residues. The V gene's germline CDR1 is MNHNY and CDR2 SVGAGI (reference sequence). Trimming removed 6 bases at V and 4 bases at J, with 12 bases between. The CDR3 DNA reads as TGTGCCAGCAGCCCTGAGAGTCGCACCGGGGAGCTGTTTTTT. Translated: CASSPESRTGELFF.

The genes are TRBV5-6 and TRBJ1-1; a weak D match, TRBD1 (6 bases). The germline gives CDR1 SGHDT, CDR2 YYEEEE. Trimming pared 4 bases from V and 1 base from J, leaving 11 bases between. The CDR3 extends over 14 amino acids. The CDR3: CASSDLRGNTEAFF. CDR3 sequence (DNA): TGTGCCAGCAGCGACCTCAGGGGGAACACTGAAGCTTTCTTT.

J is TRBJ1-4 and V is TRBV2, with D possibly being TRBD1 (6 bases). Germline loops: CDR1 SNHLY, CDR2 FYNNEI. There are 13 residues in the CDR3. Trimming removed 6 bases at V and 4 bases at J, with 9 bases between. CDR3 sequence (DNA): TGTGCCAGCAGCCAGGGGATTAATGAAAAACTGTTTTTT. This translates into CASSQGINEKLFF.

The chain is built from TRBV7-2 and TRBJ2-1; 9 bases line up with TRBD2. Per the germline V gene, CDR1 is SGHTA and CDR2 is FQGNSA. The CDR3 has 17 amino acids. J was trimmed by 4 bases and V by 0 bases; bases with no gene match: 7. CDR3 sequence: CASSLARLADLYNEQFF. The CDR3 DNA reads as TGTGCCAGCAGCTTAGCGCGACTAGCGGACCTGTACAATGAGCAGTTCTTC.

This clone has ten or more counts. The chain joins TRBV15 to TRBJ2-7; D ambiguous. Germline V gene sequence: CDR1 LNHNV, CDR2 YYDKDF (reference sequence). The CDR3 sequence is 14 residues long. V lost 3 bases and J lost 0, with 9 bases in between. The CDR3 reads CATSRDQSSYEQYF. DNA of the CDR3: TGTGCCACCAGCAGGGACCAGAGCTCCTACGAGCAGTACTTC.

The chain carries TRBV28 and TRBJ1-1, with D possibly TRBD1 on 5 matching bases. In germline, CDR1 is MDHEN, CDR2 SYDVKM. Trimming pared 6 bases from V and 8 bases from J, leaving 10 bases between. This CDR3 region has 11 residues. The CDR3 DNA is TGTGCCAGCAGCCCCCACAGGGAAGCTTTCTTT. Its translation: CASSPHREAFF.

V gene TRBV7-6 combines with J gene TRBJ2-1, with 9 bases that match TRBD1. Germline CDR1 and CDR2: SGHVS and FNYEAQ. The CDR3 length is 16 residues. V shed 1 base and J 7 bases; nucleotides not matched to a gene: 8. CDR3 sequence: CASSLDPGQGRNEQFF. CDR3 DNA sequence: TGTGCCAGCAGCTTAGACCCGGGACAGGGTAGGAATGAGCAGTTCTTC. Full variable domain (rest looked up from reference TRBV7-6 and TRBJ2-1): GAGVSQSPRYKVTKRGQDVALRCDPISGHVSLYWYRQALGQGPEFLTYFNYEAQQDKSGLPNDRFSAERPEGSISTLTIQRTEQRDSAMYRCASSLDPGQGRNEQFFGPGTRLTVL.

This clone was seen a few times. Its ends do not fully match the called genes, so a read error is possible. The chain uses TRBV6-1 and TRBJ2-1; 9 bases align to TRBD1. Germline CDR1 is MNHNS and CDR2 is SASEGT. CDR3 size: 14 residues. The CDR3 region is CASREGQGHNEQFF. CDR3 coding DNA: TGTGCCAGCAGGGAAGGACAGGGGCACAATGAGCAGTTCTTC.

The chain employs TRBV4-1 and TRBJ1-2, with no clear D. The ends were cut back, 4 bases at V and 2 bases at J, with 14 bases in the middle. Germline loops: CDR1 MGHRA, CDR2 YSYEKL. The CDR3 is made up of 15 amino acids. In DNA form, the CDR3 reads TGCGCCAGCAGCCCTCAATCGCGGGAGAACTATGGCTACACCTTC. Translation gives CASSPQSRENYGYTF.

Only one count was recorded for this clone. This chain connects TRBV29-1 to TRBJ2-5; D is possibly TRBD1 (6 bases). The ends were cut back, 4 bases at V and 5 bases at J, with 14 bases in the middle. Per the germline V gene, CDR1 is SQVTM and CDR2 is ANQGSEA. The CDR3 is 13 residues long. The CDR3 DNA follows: TGCAGCGTTGGGTACAGGGCCGGGGAGACCCAGTACTTC. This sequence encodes CSVGYRAGETQYF. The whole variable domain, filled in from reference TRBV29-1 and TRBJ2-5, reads SAVISQKPSRDICQRGTSLTIQCQVDSQVTMMFWYRQQPGQSLTLIATANQGSEATYESGFVIDKFPISRPNLTFSTLTVSNMSPEDSSIYLCSVGYRAGETQYFGPGTRLLVL.

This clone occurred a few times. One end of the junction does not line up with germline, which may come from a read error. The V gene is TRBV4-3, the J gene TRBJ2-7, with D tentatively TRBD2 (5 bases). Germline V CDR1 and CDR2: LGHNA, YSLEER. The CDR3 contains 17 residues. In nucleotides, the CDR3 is TGCGCCAGCAGCCAAGAAAGTGGGGAACAACTAGTCGGGGAGCCGTACTTC. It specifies CASSQESGEQLVGEPYF.